Presented here are 22 T cell receptor beta chains from one specimen sequenced in a study of OX40 agonist ivuxolimab in advanced cancers. Library generation was performed with the immunoSEQ multiplex PCR assay. The table was pulled from immuneACCESS by TCRdb, which kept in-frame rearrangements only. Such tables lose some clones; where checked, under half of the loss comes from unresolved V genes, and the rest has no known cause. The sample contains roughly 100,000 clones, 80% to 90% of them found a single time. Around 0.85% of the sample comes from the top ten. Here the sequenced sample was CD4+ or CD8+ T cells sorted from blood, taken in a trial of the OX40 agonist ivuxolimab. Receptors originate from an adult with an advanced solid tumor such as melanoma, head and neck, liver or kidney cancer.

This rearrangement joins TRBV4-3 to TRBJ1-3; weak D call: TRBD1 (5 bases). Germline loops: CDR1 LGHNA, CDR2 YSLEER. The ends were cut back, 4 bases at V and 4 bases at J, with 14 bases in the middle. The CDR3 length is 15 residues. The CDR3 DNA follows: TGCGCCAGCAGCCGGAACGGAGGGGACGGAAACACCATATATTTT. Protein sequence: CASSRNGGDGNTIYF.

The chain uses TRBV28 and TRBJ1-3; TRBD1 is a possible D gene (5 bases). CDR3 size: 14 residues. CDR1 and CDR2 (germline): MDHEN, SYDVKM. V gave up 1 base and J gave up 6 bases, with 10 bases separating them. This chain's CDR3 is CASSLSPQANTIYF. As DNA, the CDR3 is TGTGCCAGCAGTTTATCGCCACAGGCAAACACCATATATTTT. Drawing the rest from reference TRBV28 and TRBJ1-3, the complete variable domain is DVKVTQSSRYLVKRTGEKVFLECVQDMDHENMFWYRQDPGLGLRLIYFSYDVKMKEKGDIPEGYSVSREKKERFSLILESASTNQTSMYLCASSLSPQANTIYFGEGSWLTVV.

The V call is TRBV5-1, the J call TRBJ2-2; unclear D gene. CDR1 and CDR2 (germline): SGHRS, YFSETQ. The CDR3 contains 13 residues. Trimming left V 4 bases short and J 4 bases short, with 8 bases between. CDR3 bases: TGCGCCAGCAGCGCCATAAGCACCGGGGAGCTGTTTTTT. Protein: CASSAISTGELFF.

The rearrangement links TRBV5-4 to TRBJ2-5; TRBD1 matches 7 bases. CDR3 length: 15 residues. Germline trimming cut 6 bases from V and 1 base from J; bases unmatched to any gene: 9. Germline values: CDR1 SGHNT, CDR2 YYREEE (reference sequence). The CDR3 bases are TGTGCCAGCATGGGACAGACCGATTTCCAAGAGACCCAGTACTTC. Amino acids: CASMGQTDFQETQYF.

This rearrangement joins TRBV4-3 to TRBJ1-1; D remains unclear. Trimming removed 3 bases from V and 7 bases from J, with 6 bases in between. The CDR3 is 11 amino acids. Germline values: CDR1 LGHNA, CDR2 YSLEER. In nucleotides, the CDR3 is TGCGCCAGCAGCCAGGGTTATGAAGCTTTCTTT. Protein sequence: CASSQGYEAFF.

This clone was seen just once. The chain combines TRBV28 with TRBJ2-7; TRBD1 matches at 11 bases. CDR1 and CDR2 from the germline V gene are MDHEN and SYDVKM. CDR3 length: 13 residues. J gave up 6 bases and V 7 bases, and 5 bases lay outside the gene matches. CDR3 in amino acids: CASMRDRGFEQYF. CDR3 DNA sequence: TGTGCCAGCATGAGGGACAGGGGGTTCGAGCAGTACTTC.

The V gene is TRBV19, the J gene TRBJ1-1; TRBD1 might be the D (5 bases). The V and J ends lost 9 bases and 1 base respectively, with 12 bases between them. Germline lookup yields CDR1 LNHDA and CDR2 SQIVND (reference sequence). The CDR3 spans 13 residues. This CDR3 reads CASRAGGNTEAFF. CDR3 DNA sequence: TGTGCCAGCCGGGCGGGGGGGAACACTGAAGCTTTCTTT.

J is TRBJ2-2 and V is TRBV4-3; D tentatively fits TRBD1 or TRBD2 (5 bases each). The V gene's germline CDR1 is LGHNA and CDR2 YSLEER. Deletions cut 1 base from V and 6 bases from J, with 12 bases between. There are 15 residues in the CDR3. CDR3 sequence: CASSQAGRGAGELFF. The DNA of the CDR3 is TGCGCCAGCAGCCAAGCGGGGCGAGGGGCCGGGGAGCTGTTTTTT.

The chain links TRBV7-7 to TRBJ2-7, with D perhaps assigned TRBD1 or TRBD2 (5 bases each). The CDR3 sequence is 15 residues long. The germline V and J ends were trimmed by 4 bases and 0 bases, with 13 bases remaining between them. Germline assignment: CDR1 SSHAT and CDR2 FNYEAQ (reference sequence). The CDR3 reads CASSYFQGPSYEQYF. CDR3 DNA: TGTGCCAGCAGCTATTTTCAGGGACCCTCCTACGAGCAGTACTTC.

The V gene is TRBV5-4, the J gene TRBJ1-2; maybe TRBD1 (5 bases). Germline CDR1 and CDR2: SGHNT and YYREEE (reference sequence). The CDR3 has 16 amino acids. The V end was cut by 3 bases, the J end by 4 bases, with 19 bases between. The CDR3 region has the DNA TGTGCCAGCAGCTCGTCGGGACGTTTCCTTGGCTATGGCTACACCTTC. The encoded protein is CASSSSGRFLGYGYTF.

CDR3 nucleotide sequence: TGTGCCAGCAGCTTAGATTTCGGGGATGCTTTCTTT. This gives the protein CASSLDFGDAFF. The chain joins TRBV7-9 to TRBJ1-1; D gene ambiguous. The CDR3 loop spans 12 amino acids. Germline lookup yields CDR1 SEHNR and CDR2 FQNEAQ (reference sequence). The V gene lost 1 base and the J gene lost 11 bases, with 11 bases spanning the gap.

V gene TRBV28 combines with J gene TRBJ1-2, with 8 nucleotides matching TRBD1. The CDR3 extends over 13 amino acids. Germline V gene lookup returns CDR1 MDHEN and CDR2 SYDVKM. J lost 4 bases, V lost 6 bases, and 4 bases had no gene match. CDR3 region: CASRDRAGYGYTF. For the CDR3, the DNA is TGTGCCAGCAGGGACAGGGCTGGCTATGGCTACACCTTC.

V gene TRBV7-2 combines with J gene TRBJ2-5, with 11 bases fitting TRBD2. Germline V gene data show CDR1 as SGHTA and CDR2 as FQGNSA. This CDR3 contains 15 residues. V lost 4 bases to trimming and J lost 2 bases; unmatched junction nucleotides: 3. As DNA, the CDR3 is TGTGCCAGCAGCTCTAGCGGGGGGTCACAAGAGACCCAGTACTTC. This sequence encodes CASSSSGGSQETQYF. The variable domain in full, completed from reference TRBV7-2 and TRBJ2-5, reads GAGVSQSPSNKVTEKGKDVELRCDPISGHTALYWYRQSLGQGLEFLIYFQGNSAPDKSGLPSDRFSAERTGGSVSTLTIQRTQQEDSAVYLCASSSSGGSQETQYFGPGTRLLVL.

This sequence joins TRBV2 and TRBJ1-2; tentative D call: TRBD1 (6 bases). The V gene lost 8 bases and the J gene lost 1 base, with 8 bases spanning the gap. The CDR3 consists of 12 residues. The germline V gene encodes CDR1 SNHLY and CDR2 FYNNEI. DNA for the CDR3: TGTGCCAGCGGAGGGGGTAACTATGGCTACACCTTC. It encodes CASGGGNYGYTF.

The V gene is TRBV19, the J gene TRBJ2-1; D gene unclear. Germline values: CDR1 LNHDA, CDR2 SQIVND (reference sequence). The ends were cut back, 3 bases at V and 1 base at J, with 10 bases in the middle. This CDR3 spans 15 amino acids. The CDR3 sequence: CASSIRAESYNEQFF. CDR3 nucleotide sequence: TGTGCCAGTAGTATCCGGGCCGAGTCCTACAATGAGCAGTTCTTC.

The CDR3 sequence is CASRPGTIPGGETQYF. In nucleotides, the CDR3 is TGTGCCAGCAGGCCGGGAACGATACCTGGGGGAGAGACCCAGTACTTC. The gene calls are TRBV28 and TRBJ2-5; D tentatively reads TRBD1 or TRBD2 (5 bases each). V was pared by 6 bases and J by 4 bases, with 21 bases between. CDR3 length: 16 amino acids. Germline lookup yields CDR1 MDHEN and CDR2 SYDVKM.

This chain links TRBV19 with TRBJ2-2; D may be TRBD1 or TRBD2 (5 bases each). With 3 bases removed from V and 1 base from J, the gap between germline ends came to 9 bases. In germline, CDR1 is LNHDA, CDR2 SQIVND (reference sequence). This CDR3 is 15 amino acids long. The CDR3 coding sequence is TGTGCCAGTAGTATCCAGGGAGAGAACACCGGGGAGCTGTTTTTT. Amino acids: CASSIQGENTGELFF.

The chain has TRBV19 and TRBJ1-5; the match to TRBD1 covers 8 bases. With 5 bases clipped from V and 2 bases from J, the junction kept 5 bases outside the gene matches. Germline V CDR1 and CDR2: LNHDA, SQIVND (reference sequence). The CDR3 totals 15 residues. CDR3 in amino acids: CASSGQGAGNQPQHF. CDR3 nucleotide sequence: TGTGCCAGTAGTGGCCAGGGGGCTGGCAATCAGCCCCAGCATTTT.

The chain has TRBV2 and TRBJ2-7, with 10 bases that match TRBD1. Germline V gives CDR1 SNHLY, CDR2 FYNNEI. The junction had 10 bases not matched to a gene; V was cut back by 7 bases and J by 7 bases. The CDR3 has 14 residues. The CDR3 DNA reads as TGTGCCAGCATAGAGGACAGGGGGATCCGGGAGCAGTACTTC. Its translation: CASIEDRGIREQYF.

The chain combines TRBV27 with TRBJ2-2; possibly TRBD2 for D (6 bases). V gave up 2 bases and J gave up 0 bases, with 7 bases separating them. This CDR3 is built from 15 residues. The germline V gene encodes CDR1 MNHEY and CDR2 SMNVEV (reference sequence). The CDR3 region is CASSLAGTNTGELFF. The CDR3 DNA follows: TGTGCCAGCAGTTTAGCGGGGACGAACACCGGGGAGCTGTTTTTT.

The CDR3, as DNA: TGTGCCAGCAGCTGGACAGGAGGGAACACTGAAGCTTTCTTT. Translated, it gives CASSWTGGNTEAFF. V and J are TRBV5-5 and TRBJ1-1; 7 bases fit TRBD1. V was pared by 3 bases and J by 1 base, with 3 bases of the junction left unmatched. Germline lookup yields CDR1 SGHKS and CDR2 YYEKEE (reference sequence). CDR3 length: 14 amino acids.

This clone was detected once. The J gene is TRBJ1-2, the V gene TRBV7-2; D ambiguous. Germline V lookup: CDR1 SGHTA, CDR2 FQGNSA. V gave up 3 bases and J gave up 7 bases, with 9 bases separating them. This CDR3 is 12 amino acids long. CDR3 in amino acids: CASSFSLGGYTF. The CDR3 nucleotides are TGTGCCAGCAGCTTCAGTTTGGGTGGCTACACCTTC.